The T cell receptor beta chain described here comes from a study of shared clonotypes between healthy human individuals. As regards this clone: As yet, its antigen is unknown.

Germline V gene sequence: CDR1 LNHDA, CDR2 SQIVND (reference sequence). V shed 6 bases, J shed 2 bases, and the junction held 9 bases outside the gene matches. The CDR3 is 15 residues long. The assay was immunoSEQ multiplex PCR, and TCRdb's table has in-frame clones only and misses some. The data hold more than 900,000 clones, with about 80% observed a single time. The study's findings and limits: Sorted-subset samples were not fully sequenced, rarefaction indicated.

Material for sequencing was memory CD4+ T cells from PBMCs. Subset in this sample: CD45RA-negative fraction. This sequence originates from a man between 18 and 35 years old in good health. Some clones in this sample may be carry-over from other donors' samples. The chain carries TRBV19 and TRBJ2-5, with TRBD2 matching over 7 bases. CDR3 protein: CASRKRGESQETQYF. CDR3 DNA sequence: TGTGCCAGTAGAAAACGGGGGGAGAGTCAAGAGACCCAGTACTTC.